This TCR beta chain was sequenced during a study of siplizumab effects on memory and regulatory T cells. The V gene's germline CDR1 is MDHEN and CDR2 SYDVKM. The CDR3 length is 13 residues. The V end lost 8 bases, the J end lost 4 bases, and 12 bases lay between the germline ends. For every sample, some 9 x 10^4 TCR templates were assayed. Method: immunoSEQ multiplex PCR; TCRdb's copy keeps in-frame clones and lacks some. Seen here are 85,000 to 130,000 clones, 80% to 95% observed once, and the top ten hold approximately 2.7%. About this clone: What it binds is not known.

Study-wide findings and caveats: Apparently more diverse than memory cells, naive T cells also seemed major alloresponse contributors.

Sequencing was done on a sample of CD4+ T cells sorted from blood. The V and J genes are TRBV28 and TRBJ2-1; D possibly corresponds to TRBD2 (5 bases). The clonotype was recovered from a human donor in good health. Some clones in this sample may be carry-over from other donors' samples. The CDR3 DNA follows: TGTGCCAGCTTTTTTCGGGGTTACAATGAGCAGTTCTTC. Translated: CASFFRGYNEQFF.